A selection of T cell receptor beta chains follows, all from one sample in a study of shared clonotypes between healthy human individuals. Sequencing was performed with immunoSEQ multiplex PCR; in TCRdb, only in-frame clones are kept and a portion is missing. The data show about 2 million clones, roughly 95% seen once. The specimen sequenced was naive CD8+ T cells sorted from blood. These receptors came from a man aged 18-30 years in good health. Each CDR3 is given with its conserved first and last residue. The order of the fields is V gene, J gene, clone size, D gene, CDR3 DNA, CDR3 protein. D genes are given only for firm matches. Clone size is not always given. Where it is, it says once, few, many or a class for expanded clones.

>TRBV7-9|TRBJ2-1|NA|TRBD1
TGTGCCAGCAGCCCTGGGGACAGCCCCAATGAGCAGTTCTTC
CASSPGDSPNEQFF
>TRBV27|TRBJ2-7|few|TRBD1
TGTGCCAGCAGCTCCGGGACAGGGATGATCGAGCAGTACTTC
CASSSGTGMIEQYF
>TRBV4-1|TRBJ2-7|NA|TRBD1
TGCGCCAGCAGCCAGCCGGGACAGACCTACGAGCAGTACTTC
CASSQPGQTYEQYF
>TRBV5-4|TRBJ1-1|NA|NA
TGTGCCAGCAACCGGGGAGGGGACTCCACTGAAGCTTTCTTT
CASNRGGDSTEAFF
>TRBV28|TRBJ2-7|NA|NA
TGTGCCAGCAGTCATTCCACCTACGAGCAGTACTTC
CASSHSTYEQYF
>TRBV7-2|TRBJ2-7|NA|NA
TGTGCCAGCAGCTTGGCTGGGACGTCGGAGGAGCAGTACTTC
CASSLAGTSEEQYF
>TRBV28|TRBJ2-7|NA|NA
TGTGCCAGCAGTTTTGCAGGGGAACGTAACGAGCAGTACTTC
CASSFAGERNEQYF
>TRBV21-1|TRBJ2-2|NA|NA
TGTGCCAGCAGCCCCCCGAGGAGCGACACCGGGGAGCTGTTTTTT
CASSPPRSDTGELFF
>TRBV19|TRBJ1-6|few|NA
TGTGCCAGTAGTATCGACACCGTGGGGAAACCCCTCCACTTT
CASSIDTVGKPLHF
>TRBV7-8|TRBJ2-3|NA|TRBD2
TGTGCCAGCAGCCCGGGACTAGCGGGAAACACAGATACGCAGTATTTT
CASSPGLAGNTDTQYF
>TRBV28|TRBJ2-3|NA|NA
TGTGCCAGCAGCCCCTGGACGGGTGGGACAGATACGCAGTATTTT
CASSPWTGGTDTQYF
>TRBV7-6|TRBJ2-1|NA|NA
TGTGCCAGCAGCTTAGGGCAGGGAGGAATCCATGAGCAGTTCTTC
CASSLGQGGIHEQFF
>TRBV5-4|TRBJ2-1|NA|NA
TGTGCCAGCAGCTGGCCGACAGAGTCAAATGAGCAGTTCTTC
CASSWPTESNEQFF
>TRBV7-2|TRBJ1-1|NA|NA
TGTGCCAGCAGCCCGGGGACGGTCACTGAAGCTTTCTTT
CASSPGTVTEAFF
>TRBV4-1|TRBJ2-1|NA|TRBD2
TGCGCCAGCAGCCAAGATTGGGCTAGCGGTTCCTACAATGAGCAGTTCTTC
CASSQDWASGSYNEQFF
>TRBV7-9|TRBJ2-1|NA|NA
TGTGCCAGCAGCCCCGGGGACTTAAACAATGAGCAGTTCTTC
CASSPGDLNNEQFF
>TRBV5-6|TRBJ1-1|few|NA
TGTGCCAGCAGCTTCACAGAGAACACTGAAGCTTTCTTT
CASSFTENTEAFF
>TRBV5-1|TRBJ2-3|NA|NA
TGCGCCAGCAGCTTGGAGGCGGTTTTGGATACGCAGTATTTT
CASSLEAVLDTQYF
>TRBV11-2|TRBJ2-7|once|NA
TGTGCCAGCAGTCCGGGGGTGGCCTACGAGCAGTACTTC
CASSPGVAYEQYF
>TRBV11-2|TRBJ2-7|NA|TRBD2
TGTGCCAGCAGCTCCCCCGGGACTAGCGGTTCCTACGAGCAGTACTTC
CASSSPGTSGSYEQYF